Below, one T cell receptor (beta chain) is given with its context. This entry belongs to a study of shared clonotypes between healthy human individuals. Study-level information: Donor ages ranged 18 to 49 years: a couple of women, three men.

V lost 2 bases to trimming and J lost 8 bases; unmatched junction nucleotides: 8. The CDR3 extends over 14 amino acids. Germline-derived CDR1 and CDR2 are MNHNS and SASEGT. Per the authors' pipeline: ImmunoSEQ output lacked quality scores and full-length reads, limiting matched filtering. Using immunoSEQ multiplex PCR, the repertoire was profiled, and TCRdb retains in-frame clones only, with some absent. The V and J calls and the clone size are those of that table, but D and trimming were determined from the DNA. This sample has hundreds of thousands of clones, with around three quarters found just once. Healthy HIV-negative adults with no recent acute infections or vaccinations were recruited as donors. All of the donors resided in Nashville, Tennessee, and each was a Caucasian adult.

The chain uses TRBV6-1 and TRBJ1-2; 7 nucleotides align to TRBD1. This sequence originates from a woman between 40 and 50 years old in good health. Some clones in this sample may be carry-over from other donors' samples. Sequencing was carried out using PBMCs. The CDR3: CASSESWDSGGYTF. The CDR3 DNA reads as TGTGCCAGCAGTGAATCGTGGGACAGCGGAGGCTACACCTTC.